These 12 T cell receptor beta chains originate from one sample sequenced in a study of blood T cell repertoires in COVID-19. TCRdb's table, derived via immunoSEQ multiplex PCR, lists solely in-frame clones and lacks some. The repertoire holds fewer than 250,000 clones, about four fifths seen once, with less than 3% in the top ten. Input material: peripheral blood. The source is a man aged 45-60 years with active or convalescent COVID-19.

The CDR3 loop is CASSTSSGEETQYF. In DNA form, the CDR3 reads TGTGCCAGCAGCACATCTAGCGGGGAGGAGACCCAGTACTTC. V gene TRBV9 combines with J gene TRBJ2-5; TRBD2 matches at 9 bases. Germline CDR1 is SGDLS and CDR2 is YYNGEE. The CDR3 has 14 amino acids. V lost 4 bases to trimming and J lost 5 bases; unmatched junction nucleotides: 6.

The chain carries TRBV30 and TRBJ1-1; D unclear. There are 11 residues in the CDR3. Per the germline V gene, CDR1 is GTSNPN and CDR2 is SVGIG (reference sequence). Trimming removed 2 bases at V and 7 bases at J, with 8 bases between. The CDR3 region is CAWSSNYEAFF. The CDR3 bases are TGTGCCTGGAGTTCCAACTATGAAGCTTTCTTT.

Only one count was recorded for this clone. The chain links TRBV2 to TRBJ1-5; 7 bases match TRBD1. The germline V gene encodes CDR1 SNHLY and CDR2 FYNNEI. There are 15 residues in the CDR3. Trimming at V came to 7 bases and at J to 6 bases, leaving 12 bases not matched to a gene. CDR3 residues: CASKREGGLGQPQHF. Here the CDR3 DNA reads TGTGCCAGCAAAAGGGAAGGGGGCTTAGGTCAGCCCCAGCATTTT.

V gene TRBV30 combines with J gene TRBJ1-4; TRBD1 is a possible D gene (5 bases). Germline V gene sequence: CDR1 GTSNPN, CDR2 SVGIG (reference sequence). The CDR3 is made up of 15 amino acids. Trimming left V 3 bases short and J 1 base short, with 12 bases between. The CDR3 coding sequence is TGTGCCTGGAGCAAGAACAGGATAACTAATGAAAAACTGTTTTTT. Translated: CAWSKNRITNEKLFF.

V usage is TRBV18 and J usage is TRBJ1-1, with a possible D match to TRBD1 (5 bases). With 4 bases removed from V and 2 bases from J, the gap between germline ends came to 14 bases. Germline lookup yields CDR1 KGHSH and CDR2 LQKENI. The CDR3 totals 15 residues. The CDR3 reads CASSRLQGINTEAFF. CDR3 nucleotides: TGTGCCAGCTCACGACTCCAGGGTATCAACACTGAAGCTTTCTTT. Looking up the rest from reference TRBV18 and TRBJ1-1 gives the full variable domain: NAGVMQNPRHLVRRRGQEARLRCSPMKGHSHVYWYRQLPEEGLKFMVYLQKENIIDESGMPKERFSAEFPKEGPSILRIQQVVRGDSAAYFCASSRLQGINTEAFFGQGTRLTVV.

By frequency in the sample, this clone is medium-sized (0.01 to 0.1%). The chain joins TRBV5-1 to TRBJ2-7, with D possibly TRBD1 on 5 matching bases. V dropped 7 bases and J dropped 9 bases, with 17 bases sitting between them. The CDR3 is made up of 12 amino acids. Germline CDR1 is SGHRS and CDR2 is YFSETQ. The CDR3 sequence: CASRTSLTGQYF. As DNA, the CDR3 is TGCGCCAGCCGGACAAGCCTAACAGGGCAGTACTTC.

The chain links TRBV6-2 or TRBV6-3 to TRBJ2-3; TRBD2 matches 10 bases. The ends lost 3 bases at V and 2 bases at J; junction bases unmatched: 8. From germline, CDR1 is MNHEY and CDR2 SVGEGT. The CDR3 is made up of 17 amino acids. The CDR3 sequence: CASSYPPGTSVTDTQYF. In DNA form, the CDR3 reads TGTGCCAGCAGTTATCCACCCGGGACTAGCGTCACAGATACGCAGTATTTT.

This rearrangement joins TRBV29-1 to TRBJ2-5; D might be TRBD1 (5 bases). The CDR3 totals 12 residues. The V end was cut by 3 bases, the J end by 5 bases, with 10 bases between. In germline, CDR1 is SQVTM, CDR2 ANQGSEA. The chain's CDR3 is CSVEGLGETQYF. The CDR3 DNA follows: TGCAGCGTTGAGGGGCTTGGGGAGACCCAGTACTTC.

The chain employs TRBV7-9 and TRBJ2-3; 10 bases are a match to TRBD1. This CDR3 has 15 amino acids. J lost 3 bases, V lost 2 bases, and 2 bases had no gene match. Germline CDR1 is SEHNR and CDR2 is FQNEAQ (reference sequence). This CDR3 reads CASSLRDRGTDTQYF. The CDR3 coding sequence is TGTGCCAGCAGCTTACGGGACAGGGGAACAGATACGCAGTATTTT.

The V and J genes are TRBV5-4 and TRBJ2-1; 10 bases match TRBD2. With 0 bases clipped from V and 10 bases from J, the junction kept 7 bases outside the gene matches. Per germline, CDR1 SGHNT and CDR2 YYREEE (reference sequence). The CDR3 is 15 amino acids. CDR3 bases: TGTGCCAGCAGCTTGGGTCTAGCGGGAGAGTACGAGCAGTTCTTC. Its protein product is CASSLGLAGEYEQFF. The variable domain in full, completed from reference TRBV5-4 and TRBJ2-1, reads ETGVTQSPTHLIKTRGQQVTLRCSSQSGHNTVSWYQQALGQGPQFIFQYYREEENGRGNFPPRFSGLQFPNYSSELNVNALELDDSALYLCASSLGLAGEYEQFFGPGTRLTVL.

The rearrangement joins TRBV18 to TRBJ1-2; 11 nucleotides match TRBD1. Germline loops: CDR1 KGHSH, CDR2 LQKENI. This CDR3 has 15 residues. V was clipped by 3 bases and J by 5 bases; unmatched bases: 5. The CDR3 DNA sequence: TGTGCCAGCTCACCCTGGACAGGGGGCGATTATGGCTACACCTTC. Its translation is CASSPWTGGDYGYTF.

The chain recombines TRBV5-1 with TRBJ1-2; D not resolved. This CDR3 comprises 15 residues. From germline, CDR1 is SGHRS and CDR2 YFSETQ. Trimming shortened V by 3 bases and J by 7 bases, and 19 bases separated the two germline ends. CDR3 loop: CASSSDTTAGGGYTF. CDR3 coding DNA: TGCGCCAGCAGCTCCGACACGACGGCCGGTGGTGGCTACACCTTC.